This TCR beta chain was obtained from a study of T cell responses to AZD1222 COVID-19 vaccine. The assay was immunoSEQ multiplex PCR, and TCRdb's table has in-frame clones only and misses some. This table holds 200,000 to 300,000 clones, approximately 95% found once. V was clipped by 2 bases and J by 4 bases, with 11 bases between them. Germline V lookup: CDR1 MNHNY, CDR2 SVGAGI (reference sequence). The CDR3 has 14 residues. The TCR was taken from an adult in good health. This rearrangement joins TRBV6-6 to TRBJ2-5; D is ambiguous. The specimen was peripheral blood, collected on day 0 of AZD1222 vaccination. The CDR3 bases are TGTGCCAGCAGTTACCAGACAACATCAGAGACCCAGTACTTC. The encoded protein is CASSYQTTSETQYF.